The T cell receptor beta chain under discussion was sequenced for a study of Graves' ophthalmopathy and Graves' hyperthyroidism. The CDR3 length is 15 residues. V was cut by 0 bases and J by 1 base, with 10 bases left in between. Germline-derived CDR1 and CDR2 are GTSNPN and SVGIG (reference sequence). The authors amplified TCR beta CDR3 regions from RNA transcripts. First-round RT-PCR employed HTBI primers, with a second-round multiplex PCR after it. TCRdb itself ran the multiplex PCR reads through MiXCR, one entry per CDR3 protein. The profile shows around 470,000 distinct CDR3 sequences, approximately 15% of them singletons.

Sequenced: blood. This TCR was recovered from a woman in her twenties or thirties with Graves' ophthalmopathy. The chain recombines TRBV30 with TRBJ1-3; a possible D gene is TRBD1 (6 bases). DNA of the CDR3: TGTGCCTGGAGTGTCGGGGGGCGATCTGGAAACACCATATATTTT. Protein product: CAWSVGGRSGNTIYF.